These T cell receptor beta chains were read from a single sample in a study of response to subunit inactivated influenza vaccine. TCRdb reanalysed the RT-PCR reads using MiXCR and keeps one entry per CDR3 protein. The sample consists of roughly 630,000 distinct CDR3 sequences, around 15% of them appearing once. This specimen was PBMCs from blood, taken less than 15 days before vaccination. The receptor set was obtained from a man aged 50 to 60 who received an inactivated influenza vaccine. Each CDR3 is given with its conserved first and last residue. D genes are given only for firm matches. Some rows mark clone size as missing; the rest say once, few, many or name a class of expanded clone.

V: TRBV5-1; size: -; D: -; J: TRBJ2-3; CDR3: CASSLEHGGGGADTQYF; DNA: TGCGCCAGCAGCTTGGAGCATGGGGGCGGGGGCGCAGATACGCAGTATTTT
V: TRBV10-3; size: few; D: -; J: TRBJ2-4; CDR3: CAISVGQAKNIQYF; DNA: TGTGCCATCAGCGTGGGACAAGCCAAAAACATTCAGTACTTC
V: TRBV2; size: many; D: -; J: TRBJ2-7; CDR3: CASSEGPGIYEQYF; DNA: TGTGCCAGCAGTGAAGGGCCAGGGATCTACGAGCAGTACTTC
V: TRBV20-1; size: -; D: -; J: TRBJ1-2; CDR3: CSARAGGMDGGNYGYTF; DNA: TGCAGTGCTAGAGCCGGGGGGATGGATGGTGGTAACTATGGCTACACCTTC
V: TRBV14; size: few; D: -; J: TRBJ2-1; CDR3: CASSPSRGGYNEQFF; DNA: TGTGCCAGCAGCCCGAGTCGAGGGGGCTACAATGAGCAGTTCTTC
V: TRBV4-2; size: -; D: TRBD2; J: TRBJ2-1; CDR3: CASSQSGTSGLSSYNEQFF; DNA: TGTGCCAGCAGCCAGTCCGGGACTAGCGGACTTAGCTCCTACAATGAGCAGTTCTTC
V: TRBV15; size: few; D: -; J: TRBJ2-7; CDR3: CATRKGQGPYEQYF; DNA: TGTGCCACCAGAAAAGGGCAGGGGCCTTACGAGCAGTACTTC
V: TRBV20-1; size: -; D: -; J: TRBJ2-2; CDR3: CSAARELGGELFF; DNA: TGCAGTGCTGCCCGGGAACTGGGAGGGGAGCTGTTTTTT
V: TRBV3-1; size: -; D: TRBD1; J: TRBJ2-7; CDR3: CASSQTLQGAFPYEQYF; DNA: TGTGCCAGCAGCCAAACATTGCAGGGGGCCTTTCCCTACGAGCAGTACTTC
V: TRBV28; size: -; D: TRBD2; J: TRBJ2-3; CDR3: CASSLAGEGDTQYF; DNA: TGTGCCAGCAGTCTAGCGGGAGAAGGGGATACGCAGTATTTT
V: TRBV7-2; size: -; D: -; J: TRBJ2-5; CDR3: CASSLATGTGAQYF; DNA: TGTGCCAGCAGCTTAGCGACAGGGACGGGGGCCCAGTACTTC
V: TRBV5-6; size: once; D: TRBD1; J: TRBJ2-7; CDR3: CASSLEGPTGQVPYEQYF; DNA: TGTGCCAGCAGCTTGGAAGGACCAACGGGACAGGTGCCCTACGAGCAGTACTTC
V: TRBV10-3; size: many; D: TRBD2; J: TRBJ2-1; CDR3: CAIGLAGSNEQFF; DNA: TGTGCCATCGGACTAGCGGGGAGCAATGAGCAGTTCTTC